Listed below are T cell receptor beta chains from one sample, sequenced in a study of blood T cell repertoires in COVID-19. Data came from immunoSEQ multiplex PCR; TCRdb stores just in-frame clones and leaves some out. The sample carries 62,000 or so clones, around 82% recorded once. Sequences were obtained from peripheral blood. The receptors originated from a man between 60 and 75 years old with COVID-19, enrolled during active disease. CDR3s include the opening cysteine and the closing phenylalanine or tryptophan. Each record gives: J gene, clone size, D gene, V gene, CDR3 protein, CDR3 DNA. The D gene is left open where the match is weak. Clone size appears in some rows only: once, few, many, or a class for an expanded clone.

J: TRBJ1-1
size: few
D: -
V: TRBV2
CDR3: CASSVSGNTEAFF
DNA: TGTGCCAGCAGTGTTTCGGGGAACACTGAAGCTTTCTTT

J: TRBJ2-3
size: -
D: -
V: TRBV10-3
CDR3: CAISVMAGAAGDTQYF
DNA: TGTGCCATCAGTGTCATGGCGGGGGCCGCCGGTGATACGCAGTATTTT

J: TRBJ2-3
size: -
D: -
V: TRBV3-1/TRBV3-2
CDR3: CASSQEPGRGVTQYF
DNA: TGTGCCAGCAGCCAAGAACCGGGCAGGGGGGTTACGCAGTATTTT

J: TRBJ2-3
size: -
D: TRBD1
V: TRBV29-1
CDR3: CSVDHDRASAYTQYF
DNA: TGCAGCGTTGACCACGACAGGGCGTCGGCTTATACGCAGTATTTT

J: TRBJ2-5
size: -
D: TRBD2
V: TRBV10-3
CDR3: CAIRAGTSGEETQYF
DNA: TGTGCCATCAGGGCCGGGACTAGCGGGGAAGAGACCCAGTACTTC

J: TRBJ2-5
size: -
D: TRBD2
V: TRBV12-5
CDR3: CASGLGLAGTLRTQYF
DNA: TGTGCTAGTGGTTTGGGACTAGCGGGAACCCTCAGGACCCAGTACTTC

J: TRBJ2-3
size: many
D: -
V: TRBV7-6
CDR3: CASSLQGLTDTQYF
DNA: TGTGCCAGCAGCTTACAGGGGCTGACAGATACGCAGTATTTT

J: TRBJ1-1
size: -
D: -
V: TRBV19
CDR3: CASSIGGAEAFF
DNA: TGTGCCAGTAGTATAGGGGGGGCTGAAGCTTTCTTT

J: TRBJ1-2
size: -
D: -
V: TRBV7-2
CDR3: CASSRGGYGYTF
DNA: TGTGCCAGCAGTCGCGGGGGCTATGGCTACACCTTC

J: TRBJ2-2
size: -
D: -
V: TRBV11-2
CDR3: CASKSAENTGELFF
DNA: TGTGCCAGCAAGTCAGCGGAAAACACCGGGGAGCTGTTTTTT

J: TRBJ1-5
size: -
D: -
V: TRBV28
CDR3: CASSFVGQYSNQPQHF
DNA: TGTGCCAGCAGTTTCGTCGGACAGTATAGCAATCAGCCCCAGCATTTT

J: TRBJ2-3
size: -
D: TRBD1
V: TRBV9
CDR3: CASAKGQANTDTQYF
DNA: TGTGCCAGCGCCAAGGGACAGGCGAACACAGATACGCAGTATTTT

J: TRBJ2-2
size: -
D: -
V: TRBV6-5
CDR3: CASSYSDNGGELFF
DNA: TGTGCCAGCAGTTACTCGGACAATGGGGGGGAGCTGTTTTTT

J: TRBJ1-5
size: -
D: -
V: TRBV7-2
CDR3: CASSRGGQPQHF
DNA: TGTGCCAGCAGCCGCGGGGGACAGCCCCAGCATTTT

J: TRBJ2-5
size: -
D: -
V: TRBV27
CDR3: CATARDSLFQETQYF
DNA: TGTGCCACCGCCCGAGACTCTCTTTTCCAAGAGACCCAGTACTTC

J: TRBJ2-3
size: -
D: -
V: TRBV18
CDR3: CASSPGLGDTQYF
DNA: TGTGCCAGCTCCCCGGGTCTAGGAGATACGCAGTATTTT

J: TRBJ2-7
size: once
D: -
V: TRBV5-5
CDR3: CASAETPQSYEQYF
DNA: TGTGCCAGCGCGGAAACCCCGCAATCCTACGAGCAGTACTTC

J: TRBJ2-5
size: -
D: TRBD1
V: TRBV5-1
CDR3: CASSFAGQGETQYF
DNA: TGCGCCAGCAGCTTCGCGGGACAGGGGGAGACCCAGTACTTC

J: TRBJ2-7
size: -
D: TRBD1
V: TRBV19
CDR3: CASSIRDREKGGEQYF
DNA: TGTGCCAGTAGTATTAGGGACAGGGAAAAGGGTGGCGAGCAGTACTTC

J: TRBJ2-3
size: -
D: -
V: TRBV21-1
CDR3: CASSQDGLYPTDTQYF
DNA: TGTGCCAGCAGCCAGGACGGACTCTATCCCACAGATACGCAGTATTTT

J: TRBJ2-7
size: -
D: -
V: TRBV10-1
CDR3: CASSSGREQYF
DNA: TGCGCCAGCAGTAGTGGGCGCGAGCAGTACTTC

J: TRBJ2-5
size: -
D: TRBD2
V: TRBV19
CDR3: CASSGILAVQETQYF
DNA: TGTGCCAGTAGTGGCATACTAGCGGTTCAAGAGACCCAGTACTTC

J: TRBJ1-1
size: -
D: TRBD1
V: TRBV19
CDR3: CASDRTGGTEAFF
DNA: TGTGCCAGTGATAGGACAGGCGGGACTGAAGCTTTCTTT

J: TRBJ1-5
size: -
D: TRBD1
V: TRBV10-3
CDR3: CATTGDSNQPQHF
DNA: TGTGCCACAACAGGGGATAGCAATCAGCCCCAGCATTTT

J: TRBJ2-2
size: -
D: -
V: TRBV24-1
CDR3: CATSAPGTGELFF
DNA: TGTGCCACCAGTGCTCCCGGCACCGGGGAGCTGTTTTTT